The clone carrying this T cell receptor (beta chain) was detected a few times. This record comes from a study of liver allograft versus peripheral blood T cells. Study-wide context: Graft-liver T cell receptor repertoires were compared against recipient peripheral blood repertoires.

Trimming took off 3 bases at V and 3 bases at J, with 9 bases between the two ends. The germline gives CDR1 MDHEN, CDR2 SYDVKM. There are 14 residues in the CDR3. TCRdb processed the reads anew with MiXCR; each CDR3 protein has one entry. The sample carries about 10,000 distinct CDR3 sequences, over 15% recorded once. This sequence was found in a human patient who had a liver transplant. The graft donor may have contributed some T cells. The gene calls are TRBV28 and TRBJ1-5; D unresolved. The CDR3 spells CASSFERTNQPQHF. DNA for the CDR3: TGTGCCAGCAGTTTTGAGCGGACCAATCAGCCCCAGCATTTT.